These T cell receptor beta chains were read from a single sample in a study of T cell responses to AZD1222 COVID-19 vaccine. Clones were read by immunoSEQ multiplex PCR, and TCRdb kept only the in-frame ones, dropping some. Of roughly 110,000 clones in the sample, about 91% were seen once. This material consisted of peripheral blood, taken 28 days after the second AZD1222 dose. These receptors were collected from an adult who received the AZD1222 COVID-19 vaccine. Each CDR3 is given with its conserved first and last residue. Each record gives: V gene, D gene, J gene, clone size, CDR3 length, CDR3 DNA, CDR3 protein. D genes are given only for firm matches. Clone size is given for some rows only: seen once, a few or many times, or a class if the clone is expanded.

V gene: TRBV7-3; D gene: NA; J gene: TRBJ2-2; clone size: NA; CDR3 length: 13; CDR3 DNA: TGTGCCAGCAGCCCACGGACATTTGGGGAGCTGTTTTTT; CDR3 protein: CASSPRTFGELFF
V gene: TRBV5-1; D gene: TRBD1; J gene: TRBJ2-5; clone size: NA; CDR3 length: 15; CDR3 DNA: TGCGCCAGCAGCACGGACAGGGCTCGTTTGGAGACCCAGTACTTC; CDR3 protein: CASSTDRARLETQYF
V gene: TRBV9; D gene: NA; J gene: TRBJ1-6; clone size: NA; CDR3 length: 14; CDR3 DNA: TGTGCCAGCAGCGTAGGGGGTTATAATTCACCCCTCCACTTT; CDR3 protein: CASSVGGYNSPLHF
V gene: TRBV13; D gene: NA; J gene: TRBJ1-3; clone size: NA; CDR3 length: 15; CDR3 DNA: TGTGCCAGCAGCCGCCGACAGAGCTCTGGAAACACCATATATTTT; CDR3 protein: CASSRRQSSGNTIYF
V gene: TRBV5-1; D gene: NA; J gene: TRBJ2-3; clone size: NA; CDR3 length: 14; CDR3 DNA: TGCGCCAGCAGCTACCGACAGGGCACAGATACGCAGTATTTT; CDR3 protein: CASSYRQGTDTQYF
V gene: TRBV15; D gene: NA; J gene: TRBJ1-3; clone size: NA; CDR3 length: 14; CDR3 DNA: TGTGCCACCAGGATCGGGACACTAGGAAACACCATATATTTT; CDR3 protein: CATRIGTLGNTIYF
V gene: TRBV7-2; D gene: NA; J gene: TRBJ2-5; clone size: NA; CDR3 length: 13; CDR3 DNA: TGTGCCAGCAGCTCAGCTAGCCAAGAGACCCAGTACTTC; CDR3 protein: CASSSASQETQYF
V gene: TRBV18; D gene: NA; J gene: TRBJ2-5; clone size: NA; CDR3 length: 14; CDR3 DNA: TGTGCCAGCTCACCACCGACCGCAGGGGATCCCCAGTACTTC; CDR3 protein: CASSPPTAGDPQYF
V gene: TRBV19; D gene: TRBD2; J gene: TRBJ2-7; clone size: NA; CDR3 length: 15; CDR3 DNA: TGTGCCAGTAGTACCGGGACTAGCGGGGACTACGAGCAGTACTTC; CDR3 protein: CASSTGTSGDYEQYF
V gene: TRBV15; D gene: NA; J gene: TRBJ1-2; clone size: once; CDR3 length: 12; CDR3 DNA: TGTGCCACCAGCGCGTCTACCTATGGCTACACCTTC; CDR3 protein: CATSASTYGYTF
V gene: TRBV27; D gene: NA; J gene: TRBJ1-1; clone size: NA; CDR3 length: 15; CDR3 DNA: TGTGCCAGCAGTTTATCTGGGGGTCGGTTCACTGAAGCTTTCTTT; CDR3 protein: CASSLSGGRFTEAFF
V gene: TRBV28; D gene: NA; J gene: TRBJ1-2; clone size: NA; CDR3 length: 13; CDR3 DNA: TGTGCCAGCAGTTTTTGGCAGGGCAATGGCTACACCTTC; CDR3 protein: CASSFWQGNGYTF
V gene: TRBV7-2; D gene: NA; J gene: TRBJ2-3; clone size: NA; CDR3 length: 13; CDR3 DNA: TGTGCCAGCAGCTTAGAAGAGGGGGTGGCGCAGTATTTT; CDR3 protein: CASSLEEGVAQYF
V gene: TRBV19; D gene: NA; J gene: TRBJ1-2; clone size: once; CDR3 length: 13; CDR3 DNA: TGTGCCAGTAGGGGGACTGATAACTATGGCTACACCTTC; CDR3 protein: CASRGTDNYGYTF
V gene: TRBV19; D gene: NA; J gene: TRBJ1-3; clone size: NA; CDR3 length: 13; CDR3 DNA: TGTGCCAGTAGTACCCGGACAGTGAACACCATATATTTT; CDR3 protein: CASSTRTVNTIYF
V gene: TRBV28; D gene: NA; J gene: TRBJ1-4; clone size: NA; CDR3 length: 10; CDR3 DNA: TGTGCCAGCGGTGGTGAAAAACTGTTTTTT; CDR3 protein: CASGGEKLFF
V gene: TRBV3-1/TRBV3-2; D gene: NA; J gene: TRBJ2-7; clone size: NA; CDR3 length: 13; CDR3 DNA: TGTGCCAGCAGCCTAGGGGACACCTACGAGCAGTACTTC; CDR3 protein: CASSLGDTYEQYF